This T cell receptor beta chain stems from a study of CD8+CD57+ T cells in acquired aplastic anemia. Patients picked for sequencing had shown CD8+CD57+ cell expansion detected by flow cytometry. CDR3 size: 14 residues. Germline assignment: CDR1 SEHNR and CDR2 FQNEAQ (reference sequence). Losses at the gene ends were 2 bases for V and 5 bases for J; bases not matched to a gene: 5. A word on this clonotype: As yet, its antigen is unknown.

The template used for profiling TCR beta VDJ and CDR3 was genomic DNA. MiXCR was run by TCRdb on the reads, yielding one entry per CDR3 protein. The sample shows approximately 220,000 distinct CDR3 sequences, 40% to 50% of them seen only once. Study-wide results and caveats: Both patients and controls carried the same twenty-nine CD8+ CDR3 sequences.

The V call is TRBV7-9, the J call TRBJ1-2; 7 bases agree with TRBD1. This TCR derives from a human donor with aplastic anemia. The sample was sorted CD4+, CD8+, or CD8+CD57+ T cells (not recorded which) from PBMCs. The CDR3 DNA follows: TGTGCCAGCAGCTTACCAGGGGGGTTGTATGGCTACACCTTC. This codes for CASSLPGGLYGYTF.